The 27 T cell receptor beta chains below all came from one sample that was sequenced in a study of T cell responses to AZD1222 COVID-19 vaccine. Sequencing used immunoSEQ multiplex PCR; TCRdb keeps in-frame clones, though not all of them. The sample consists of about 97,000 clones, roughly 91% of them appearing once. This material consisted of peripheral blood, taken on day 0 of AZD1222 vaccination. The origin of the receptors is an adult in good health.

The genes are TRBV7-2 and TRBJ1-3, with 8 bases lining up with TRBD1. CDR3 length: 16 amino acids. The junction had 6 bases not matched to a gene; V was cut back by 5 bases and J by 0 bases. Germline V CDR1 and CDR2: SGHTA, FQGNSA. The chain's CDR3 is CASSPHDRGSGNTIYF. The CDR3 coding sequence is TGTGCCAGCAGCCCCCATGACAGGGGCTCTGGAAACACCATATATTTT. Full variable domain (outside the CDR3, taken from reference TRBV7-2 and TRBJ1-3): GAGVSQSPSNKVTEKGKDVELRCDPISGHTALYWYRQSLGQGLEFLIYFQGNSAPDKSGLPSDRFSAERTGGSVSTLTIQRTQQEDSAVYLCASSPHDRGSGNTIYFGEGSWLTVV.

The J gene is TRBJ2-1, the V gene TRBV2, with D maybe TRBD1 (5 bases). V was shortened by 2 bases and J by 9 bases, with 14 bases between the two germline ends. The CDR3 covers 14 residues. The V gene's germline CDR1 is SNHLY and CDR2 FYNNEI. In DNA, the CDR3 is TGTGCCAGCAGTGAATTGACCACTACAGGTGAGCAGTTCTTC. This gives the protein CASSELTTTGEQFF.

The V gene is TRBV18, the J gene TRBJ2-7, with TRBD1 identical over 9 bases. The CDR3 runs 14 residues. Looked up from germline, CDR1 is KGHSH and CDR2 is LQKENI. Trimming removed 5 bases from V and 6 bases from J; junction bases left unmatched: 8. The CDR3 bases are TGTGCCAGCTCAACGGACAGGGGCGGTGGCGAGCAGTACTTC. Translating gives CASSTDRGGGEQYF.

The CDR3 bases are TGTGCCAGCAGTCCCAGGGAGACCCAGTACTTC. Translating gives CASSPRETQYF. The V call is TRBV12-3 or TRBV12-4, the J call TRBJ2-5; no reliable D call. V was pared by 5 bases and J by 5 bases, with 6 bases between. CDR3 length: 11 residues.

The gene calls are TRBV2 and TRBJ2-1; D may be TRBD2 (6 bases). Trimming removed 7 bases at V and 1 base at J, with 11 bases between. Looked up from germline, CDR1 is SNHLY and CDR2 is FYNNEI. The CDR3 sequence is 14 residues long. Here the CDR3 reads CASTAEGSYNEQFF. CDR3 nucleotide sequence: TGTGCCAGCACGGCGGAGGGTTCCTACAATGAGCAGTTCTTC.

The chain links TRBV7-2 to TRBJ2-5; 11 bases align to TRBD2. CDR1 and CDR2 (germline): SGHTA, FQGNSA. After removal of 5 bases from V and 5 bases from J, the junction contained 7 bases not matched to a gene. The length of the CDR3 is 15 residues. CDR3 nucleotide sequence: TGTGCCAGCAGCATTAGCGGGGGGGCCGGGGAGACCCAGTACTTC. Residues: CASSISGGAGETQYF.

The chain carries TRBV19 and TRBJ2-1, with 9 bases aligning to TRBD1. V dropped 3 bases and J dropped 4; count of bases not matched to a gene: 10. In germline, CDR1 is LNHDA, CDR2 SQIVND (reference sequence). The CDR3 has 17 residues. CDR3 DNA sequence: TGTGCCAGTAGTATGGGGAACAGGGGGCTCCGATACAATGAGCAGTTCTTC. Translated: CASSMGNRGLRYNEQFF.

The chain links TRBV29-1 to TRBJ2-1; 9 bases match TRBD2. J gave up 4 bases and V 2 bases, and 9 bases lay outside the gene matches. CDR1 is SQVTM, CDR2 ANQGSEA, per germline. The CDR3 is 16 amino acids. The CDR3 DNA reads TGCAGCGTTGAATCGAGGGTGAGCGGGAGGTACAATGAGCAGTTCTTC. It codes for CSVESRVSGRYNEQFF.

The chain uses TRBV5-1 and TRBJ1-5; no clear D gene. The CDR3 covers 15 residues. Trimming left V 0 bases short and J 0 bases short, with 7 bases between. Germline lookup yields CDR1 SGHRS and CDR2 YFSETQ. The CDR3 sequence: CASSLVGDSNQPQHF. DNA of the CDR3: TGCGCCAGCAGCTTGGTTGGGGATAGCAATCAGCCCCAGCATTTT.

The rearrangement joins TRBV5-1 to TRBJ2-3, with unresolved D. The length of the CDR3 is 15 residues. Germline lookup yields CDR1 SGHRS and CDR2 YFSETQ. Deletions cut 0 bases from V and 0 bases from J, with 8 bases between. The CDR3: CASSLALDSTDTQYF. DNA of the CDR3: TGCGCCAGCAGCTTGGCACTGGATAGCACAGATACGCAGTATTTT.

The J gene is TRBJ1-6, the V gene TRBV20-1, with TRBD1 identical over 9 bases. Germline V gene data show CDR1 as DFQATT and CDR2 as SNEGSKA (reference sequence). This CDR3 region has 22 residues. The J segment lost 5 bases and the V segment lost 3 bases, leaving 26 bases of the junction unmatched. DNA for the CDR3: TGCAGTGCTAGTGTCTTAATCGGGACAGGGCCAATGGCCGAACTTAATAATTCACCCCTCCACTTT. It translates to CSASVLIGTGPMAELNNSPLHF.

The chain employs TRBV3-1 (or the pseudogene TRBV3-2) and TRBJ2-1, with D unclear. The CDR3 contains 12 residues. Germline V gives CDR1 LGHDT, CDR2 YNNKEL (reference sequence). With 0 bases removed from V and 7 bases from J, the gap between germline ends came to 4 bases. As DNA, the CDR3 is TGTGCCAGCAGCCAAGATCAAAATGAGCAGTTCTTC. Amino acid sequence: CASSQDQNEQFF.

The table lists this clone with a few counts. V and J are TRBV13 and TRBJ1-3; 7 bases are shared with TRBD1. The CDR3 contains 16 residues. CDR1 and CDR2 (germline): PRHDT, FYEKMQ (reference sequence). Trimming removed 4 bases from V and 1 base from J; junction bases left unmatched: 7. The CDR3 region is CASSSDLRGSGNTIYF. The DNA of the CDR3 is TGTGCCAGCAGCTCCGATCTCAGGGGGTCTGGAAACACCATATATTTT.

The rearrangement joins TRBV5-4 to TRBJ2-7, with 8 bases aligning to TRBD1. This CDR3 contains 15 residues. Trimming cost V 5 bases and J 5 bases; bases outside gene matches: 12. Per germline, CDR1 SGHNT and CDR2 YYREEE (reference sequence). CDR3 in amino acids: CASSPDRGRGDEQYF. The CDR3 nucleotides are TGTGCCAGCAGTCCAGACAGGGGTCGGGGCGACGAGCAGTACTTC.

CDR3 amino acids: CASSRLAGAYNEQFF. For the CDR3, the DNA is TGTGCCAGCAGTCGACTAGCGGGGGCCTACAATGAGCAGTTCTTC. This sequence joins TRBV6-5 and TRBJ2-1; 12 positions agree with TRBD2. Germline lookup yields CDR1 MNHEY and CDR2 SVGAGI. CDR3 length: 15 amino acids. The junction had 1 base not matched to a gene; V was cut back by 5 bases and J by 2 bases.

The chain joins TRBV11-2 to TRBJ2-1, with 10 bases identical to TRBD2. The CDR3 covers 13 residues. In germline, CDR1 is SGHAT, CDR2 FQNNGV. J lost 7 bases, V lost 8 bases, and 5 bases had no gene match. The CDR3 here is CASGLAGVNEQFF. CDR3 DNA: TGTGCCAGCGGTCTAGCGGGAGTTAATGAGCAGTTCTTC.

J is TRBJ1-1 and V is TRBV5-1, with 9 bases fitting TRBD1. CDR1 and CDR2 (germline): SGHRS, YFSETQ. J gave up 3 bases and V 0 bases, and 0 bases lay outside the gene matches. The CDR3 is made up of 14 amino acids. This CDR3 is CASSLGTGDTEAFF. CDR3 in DNA: TGCGCCAGCAGCTTGGGGACAGGGGACACTGAAGCTTTCTTT. The full variable domain, completed using reference TRBV5-1 and TRBJ1-1, is KAGVTQTPRYLIKTRGQQVTLSCSPISGHRSVSWYQQTPGQGLQFLFEYFSETQRNKGNFPGRFSGRQFSNSRSEMNVSTLELGDSALYLCASSLGTGDTEAFFGQGTRLTVV.

The chain joins TRBV11-3 to TRBJ2-7; 8 bases match TRBD1. The CDR3 consists of 14 residues. The V gene end was trimmed by 3 bases and the J gene end by 4 bases; junction bases not matched to a gene: 5. Germline lookup yields CDR1 SGHNT and CDR2 YENEEA. CDR3 bases: TGTGCCAGCAGCTTGACAGGGGCGGGGTACGAGCAGTACTTC. It yields the protein CASSLTGAGYEQYF.

The table lists this clone with a count of one. CDR3 in amino acids: CASSPTTVSNQPQHF. The CDR3 region has the DNA TGTGCCAGCAGCCCCACGACAGTTAGCAATCAGCCCCAGCATTTT. V gene TRBV4-2 combines with J gene TRBJ1-5; weak D call: TRBD1 (5 bases). V was clipped by 4 bases and J by 0 bases, with 10 bases between them. The CDR3 runs 15 residues. Germline V gene sequence: CDR1 LGHNA, CDR2 YNFKEQ.

The V call is TRBV7-3, the J call TRBJ2-1; tentatively, D is TRBD1 (6 bases). With 6 bases removed from V and 0 bases from J, the gap between germline ends came to 15 bases. This CDR3 is built from 16 residues. The germline CDR1 and CDR2 sequences are SGHTA and FQGTGA. CDR3 DNA: TGTGCCAGCAGTTCCGCCGGACAGAGCTCCTACAATGAGCAGTTCTTC. Translated, it gives CASSSAGQSSYNEQFF.

This clone was seen a few times. The chain links TRBV21-1 to TRBJ1-5; the D call of TRBD1 is as the table states it, not checked on the DNA. TRBV21-1 is a pseudogene segment. This CDR3 is built from 14 residues. The CDR3 here is CASSAGQGNQPQHF. The CDR3, as DNA: TGTGCCAGCAGCGCAGGACAGGGGAATCAGCCCCAGCATTTT.

This clone occurred a few times. The chain combines TRBV7-2 with TRBJ1-5; D possibly corresponds to TRBD1 (5 bases). V gave up 4 bases and J gave up 2 bases, with 15 bases separating them. Germline CDR1 reads SGHTA; CDR2 reads FQGNSA. The CDR3 totals 16 residues. Here the CDR3 DNA reads TGTGCCAGCAGCTCAGCTGGACCCAGGGGCAATCAGCCCCAGCATTTT. Translation gives CASSSAGPRGNQPQHF.

The V call is TRBV10-3, the J call TRBJ1-2; 9 positions agree with TRBD1. CDR1 is ENHRY, CDR2 SYGVKD, per germline. This CDR3 is 15 amino acids long. With 0 bases clipped from V and 3 bases from J, the junction kept 2 bases outside the gene matches. The CDR3 sequence is CAISESGQGHYGYTF. In DNA form, the CDR3 reads TGTGCCATCAGTGAGTCGGGACAGGGACACTATGGCTACACCTTC.

CDR3 in amino acids: CASSRGTSGGFTDTQYF. Written as DNA, the CDR3 is TGCGCCAGCAGTCGCGGGACTAGCGGGGGCTTCACAGATACGCAGTATTTT. The chain uses TRBV4-3 and TRBJ2-3; 14 nucleotides align to TRBD2. J lost 2 bases, V lost 6 bases, and 7 bases had no gene match. CDR3 length: 17 residues. Germline V gene lookup returns CDR1 LGHNA and CDR2 YSLEER.

The chain has TRBV5-4 and TRBJ2-5; 8 bases are shared with TRBD1. CDR1 and CDR2 from the germline V gene are SGHNT and YYREEE (reference sequence). V lost 3 bases and J lost 4; bases outside the gene matches: 5. This CDR3 region has 14 residues. For the CDR3, the DNA is TGTGCCAGCAGCTATCAGGGGGCAGGAGAGACCCAGTACTTC. This codes for CASSYQGAGETQYF.

J is TRBJ2-4 and V is TRBV4-1; unclear D gene. The germline V gene has CDR1 MGHRA and CDR2 YSYEKL. CDR3 size: 16 residues. V lost 3 bases and J 0 bases, leaving 12 bases between the germline ends. The CDR3 here is CASSHHGVLAKNIQYF. CDR3 bases: TGCGCCAGCAGCCACCATGGGGTGCTAGCCAAAAACATTCAGTACTTC.

The chain is built from TRBV28 and TRBJ1-4, with TRBD1 identical over 11 bases. Germline V gives CDR1 MDHEN, CDR2 SYDVKM. CDR3 size: 15 residues. J was trimmed by 7 bases and V by 6 bases; bases with no gene match: 7. The CDR3 here is CASRLAGTGGEKLFF. The DNA of the CDR3 is TGTGCCAGCAGGTTAGCCGGGACAGGGGGTGAAAAACTGTTTTTT.